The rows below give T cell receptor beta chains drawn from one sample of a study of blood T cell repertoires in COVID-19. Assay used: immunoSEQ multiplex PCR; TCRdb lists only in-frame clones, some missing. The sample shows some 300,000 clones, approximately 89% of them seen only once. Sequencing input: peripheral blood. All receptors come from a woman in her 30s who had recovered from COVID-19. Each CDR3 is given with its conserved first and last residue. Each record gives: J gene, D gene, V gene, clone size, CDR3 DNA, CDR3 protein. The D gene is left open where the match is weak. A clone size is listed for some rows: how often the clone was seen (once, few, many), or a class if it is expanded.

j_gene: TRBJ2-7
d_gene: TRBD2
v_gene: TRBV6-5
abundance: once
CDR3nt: TGTGCCAGCTGGAAGACTAGCGGGGGATACTACGAGCAGTACTTC
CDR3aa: CASWKTSGGYYEQYF

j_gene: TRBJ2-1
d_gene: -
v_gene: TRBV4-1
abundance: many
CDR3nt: TGCGCCAGCAGCCAAGATCCTCGGGAGTTGGTCTACAATGAGCAGTTCTTC
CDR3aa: CASSQDPRELVYNEQFF

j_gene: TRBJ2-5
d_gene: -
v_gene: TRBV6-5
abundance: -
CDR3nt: TGTGCCAGCAGGCTCTCAGGGCAACAAGAGACCCAGTACTTC
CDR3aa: CASRLSGQQETQYF

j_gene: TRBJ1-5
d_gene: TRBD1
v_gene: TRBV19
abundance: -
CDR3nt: TGTGCCAGTAGTATAAGTGCGGGGACAGTTAATCAGCCCCAGCATTTT
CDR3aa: CASSISAGTVNQPQHF

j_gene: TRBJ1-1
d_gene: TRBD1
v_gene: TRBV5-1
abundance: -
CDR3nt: TGCGCCAGCAGCTTGGCGCCACAGGGGGCTGGAACTGAAGCTTTCTTT
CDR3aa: CASSLAPQGAGTEAFF

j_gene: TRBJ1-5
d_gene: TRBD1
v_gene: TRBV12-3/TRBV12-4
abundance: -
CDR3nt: TGTGCCAGCAGAGGGACAGGCAATCAGCCCCAGCATTTT
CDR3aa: CASRGTGNQPQHF

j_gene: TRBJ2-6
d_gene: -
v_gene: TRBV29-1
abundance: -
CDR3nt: TGCAGCGTACATACTGGGGCCAACGTCCTGACTTTC
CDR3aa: CSVHTGANVLTF

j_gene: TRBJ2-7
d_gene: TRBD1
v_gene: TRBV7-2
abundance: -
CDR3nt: TGTGCCAGCAGCTTAGGGACAGGGCCCGAGCAGTACTTC
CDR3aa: CASSLGTGPEQYF

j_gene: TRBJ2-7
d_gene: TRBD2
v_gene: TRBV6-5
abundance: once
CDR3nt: TGTGCCAGCAGTCCTACTAGCGGGGGGACCTACGAGCAGTACTTC
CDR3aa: CASSPTSGGTYEQYF

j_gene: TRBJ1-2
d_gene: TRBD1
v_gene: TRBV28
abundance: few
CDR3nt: TGTGCCAGCAGGACAGGGAACTATGGCTACACCTTC
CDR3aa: CASRTGNYGYTF

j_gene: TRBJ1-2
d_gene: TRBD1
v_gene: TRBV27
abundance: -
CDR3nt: TGTGCCAGCAGTTTATTGGGGACAGCTACCTATGGCTACACCTTC
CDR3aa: CASSLLGTATYGYTF

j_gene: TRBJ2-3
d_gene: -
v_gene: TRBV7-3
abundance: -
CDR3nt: TGTGCCAGCAGCTTCGAGGGCCTGCCAGATACGCAGTATTTT
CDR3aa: CASSFEGLPDTQYF

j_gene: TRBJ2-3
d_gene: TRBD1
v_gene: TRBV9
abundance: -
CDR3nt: TGTGCCAGCAGCGCACCGACAGGGGGAGGGACAGATACGCAGTATTTT
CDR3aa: CASSAPTGGGTDTQYF

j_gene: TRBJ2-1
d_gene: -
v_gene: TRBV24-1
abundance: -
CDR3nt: TGTGCCACCAGTGATTTTTCGTCAGGGGATCCCAATGAGCAGTTCTTC
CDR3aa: CATSDFSSGDPNEQFF

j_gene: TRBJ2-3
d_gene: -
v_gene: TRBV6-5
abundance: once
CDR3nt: TGTGCCAGCAGTTCGGGGGGCTTTGTCGGCACAGATACGCAGTATTTT
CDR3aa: CASSSGGFVGTDTQYF

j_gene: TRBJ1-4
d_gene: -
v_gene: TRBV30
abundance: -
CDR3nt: TGTGCCTGGAGTATGACGGGTGAAAAACTGTTTTTT
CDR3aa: CAWSMTGEKLFF

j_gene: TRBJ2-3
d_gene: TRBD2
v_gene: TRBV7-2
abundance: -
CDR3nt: TGTGCCAGCAGCTTAGGGGGACTAGCCTCAGATACGCAGTATTTT
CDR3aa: CASSLGGLASDTQYF

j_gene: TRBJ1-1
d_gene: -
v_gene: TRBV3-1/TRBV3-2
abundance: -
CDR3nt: TGTGCCAGCAGCCAAGATGGCGGGGGCACTGAAGCTTTCTTT
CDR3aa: CASSQDGGGTEAFF

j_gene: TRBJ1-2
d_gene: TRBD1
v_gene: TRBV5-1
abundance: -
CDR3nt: TGCGCCAGCAGCAGGGGACAGGGAACATGGGGCTACACCTTC
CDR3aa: CASSRGQGTWGYTF

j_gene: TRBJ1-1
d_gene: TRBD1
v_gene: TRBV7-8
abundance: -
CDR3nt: TGTGCCAGCAGCTTGGACAGGGACACTGAAGCTTTCTTT
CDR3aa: CASSLDRDTEAFF

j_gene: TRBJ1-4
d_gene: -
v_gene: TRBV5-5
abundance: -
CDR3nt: TGTGCCAGCAGCTTGGCCCCGCAGAACAGGGATGAAAAACTGTTTTTT
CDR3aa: CASSLAPQNRDEKLFF

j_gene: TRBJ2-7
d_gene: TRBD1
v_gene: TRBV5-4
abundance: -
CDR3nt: TGTGCCAGCAGTCAGGACAGGAACTCCTACGAGCAGTACTTC
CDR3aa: CASSQDRNSYEQYF

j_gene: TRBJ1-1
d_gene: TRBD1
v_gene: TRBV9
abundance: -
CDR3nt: TGTGCCAGCAGCGTAGCTAGGCAGGGGGCCGAGGGCGACACTGAAGCTTTCTTT
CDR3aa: CASSVARQGAEGDTEAFF

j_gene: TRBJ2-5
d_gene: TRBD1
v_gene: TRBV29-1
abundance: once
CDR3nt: TGCAGCGTTGACGGAGGACAGGGCGGAGAGACCCAGTACTTC
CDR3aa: CSVDGGQGGETQYF

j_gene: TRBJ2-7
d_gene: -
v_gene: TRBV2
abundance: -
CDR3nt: TGTGCCAGCAGTGGACCCACTTGGATGGGGGCTCAGACCTACGAGCAGTACTTC
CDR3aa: CASSGPTWMGAQTYEQYF

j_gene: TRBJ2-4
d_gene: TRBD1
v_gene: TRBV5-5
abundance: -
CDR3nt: TGTGCCAGCACCCCACAGGGGTCCTCGGTGCACGCCAAAAACATTCAGTACTTC
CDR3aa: CASTPQGSSVHAKNIQYF

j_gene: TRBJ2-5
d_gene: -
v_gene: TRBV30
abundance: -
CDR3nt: TGTGCCTGGAGTGTCCCCCCGGGTGTGGAAGAGACCCAGTACTTC
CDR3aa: CAWSVPPGVEETQYF

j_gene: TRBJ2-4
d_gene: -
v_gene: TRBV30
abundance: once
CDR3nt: TGTGCCTGGAGAGGGGCAGCCAAAAACATTCAGTACTTC
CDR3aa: CAWRGAAKNIQYF

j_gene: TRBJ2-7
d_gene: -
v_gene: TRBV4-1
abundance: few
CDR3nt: TGCGCCAGCAGCCAAGATCGGGCAGGGGTCTACGAGCAGTACTTC
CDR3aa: CASSQDRAGVYEQYF

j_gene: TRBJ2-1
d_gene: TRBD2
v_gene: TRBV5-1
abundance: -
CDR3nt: TGCGCCAGCAGCTTGGGGGCGGGGGGCCTCTACAATGAGCAGTTCTTC
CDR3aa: CASSLGAGGLYNEQFF

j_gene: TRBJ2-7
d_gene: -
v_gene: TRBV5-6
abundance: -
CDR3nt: TGTGCCAGCAGCTTGGCGGTCAGGGGATACGAGCAGTACTTC
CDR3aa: CASSLAVRGYEQYF

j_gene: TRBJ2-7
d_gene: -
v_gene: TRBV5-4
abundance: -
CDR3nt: TGTGCCAGCAGAAAAGCGGGCAACGACTACGAGCAGTACTTC
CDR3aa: CASRKAGNDYEQYF

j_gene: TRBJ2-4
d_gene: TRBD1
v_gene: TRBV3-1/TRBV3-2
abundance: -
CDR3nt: TGTGCCAGCAGCAAACGGACCGGGACAGACAAAAACATTCAGTACTTC
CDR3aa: CASSKRTGTDKNIQYF

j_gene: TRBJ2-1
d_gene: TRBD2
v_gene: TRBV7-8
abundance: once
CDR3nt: TGTGCCAGCAGCTTAAACGGGGGGGCCGGTCGGTCGCAGTTCTTC
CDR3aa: CASSLNGGAGRSQFF

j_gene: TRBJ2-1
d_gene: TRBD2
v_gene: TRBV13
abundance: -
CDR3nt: TGTGCCAGCAGCTCACGGGACGGGACTAGCGGGGGGGCCGATGAGCAGTTCTTC
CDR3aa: CASSSRDGTSGGADEQFF

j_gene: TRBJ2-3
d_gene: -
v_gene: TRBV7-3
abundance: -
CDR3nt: TGTGCCAGCAGCTTGCGACCAGGGAGCACAGATACGCAGTATTTT
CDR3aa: CASSLRPGSTDTQYF

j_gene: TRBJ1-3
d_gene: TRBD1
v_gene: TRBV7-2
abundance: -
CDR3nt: TGTGCCAGCAGCCACGGGACAGCTTCTGGAAACACCATATATTTT
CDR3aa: CASSHGTASGNTIYF

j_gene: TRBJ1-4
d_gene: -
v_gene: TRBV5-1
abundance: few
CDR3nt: TGCGCCAGCAGGGAGGGCTCAACTAATGAAAAACTGTTTTTT
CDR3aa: CASREGSTNEKLFF

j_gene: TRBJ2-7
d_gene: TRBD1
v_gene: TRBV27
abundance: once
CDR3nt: TGTGCCAGCAGACGATCCGGGACAGTCTCCTACGAGCAGTACTTC
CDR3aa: CASRRSGTVSYEQYF

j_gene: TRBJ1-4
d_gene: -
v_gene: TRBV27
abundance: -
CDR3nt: TGTGCCAGCAGTTTACAGGCTCCAGGGCGGCGTGAAAAACTGTTTTTT
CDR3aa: CASSLQAPGRREKLFF

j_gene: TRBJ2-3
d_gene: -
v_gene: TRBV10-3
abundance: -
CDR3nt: TGTGCCATCAGTGTAGGGGGCACAGATACGCAGTATTTT
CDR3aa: CAISVGGTDTQYF

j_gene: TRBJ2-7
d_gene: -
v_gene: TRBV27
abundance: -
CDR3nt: TGTGCCAGCAGTTTTGGGGCACAGCCCTACGAGCAGTACTTC
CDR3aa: CASSFGAQPYEQYF

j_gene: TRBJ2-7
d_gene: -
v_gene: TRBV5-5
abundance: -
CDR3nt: TGTGCCAGCAGACACCTGGGCGGACAGAGCTACGAGCAGTACTTC
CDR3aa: CASRHLGGQSYEQYF

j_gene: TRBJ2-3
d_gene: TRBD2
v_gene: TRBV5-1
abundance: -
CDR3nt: TGCGCCAGCAGCTATCGGGGGGACTACACAGATACGCAGTATTTT
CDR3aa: CASSYRGDYTDTQYF

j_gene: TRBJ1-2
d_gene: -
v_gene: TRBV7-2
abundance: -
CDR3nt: TGTGCCAGCAGCTTGGACAGACAGGCTGGCTACACCTTC
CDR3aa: CASSLDRQAGYTF

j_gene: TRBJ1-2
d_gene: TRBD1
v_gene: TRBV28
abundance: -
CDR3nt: TGTGCCAGCAGATTAGACAGGGGGCTCCAATTCTCCTATGGCTACACCTTC
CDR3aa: CASRLDRGLQFSYGYTF

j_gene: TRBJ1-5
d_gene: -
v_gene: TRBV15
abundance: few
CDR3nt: TGTGCCACCAGCAGATCAGGGGCTTATAGCAATCAGCCCCAGCATTTT
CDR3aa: CATSRSGAYSNQPQHF

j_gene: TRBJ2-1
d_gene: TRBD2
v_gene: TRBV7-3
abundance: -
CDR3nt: TGTGCCAGCAAACCCGCGGGGACTAGCGGGGGCAATGAGCAGTTCTTC
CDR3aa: CASKPAGTSGGNEQFF

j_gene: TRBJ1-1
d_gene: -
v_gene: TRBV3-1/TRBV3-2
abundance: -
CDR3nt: TGTGCCAGCCTGAACACGGGGGGGTCCGCTGAAGCTTTCTTT
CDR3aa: CASLNTGGSAEAFF

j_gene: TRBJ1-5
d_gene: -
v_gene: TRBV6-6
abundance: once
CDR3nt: TGTGCCAGCAGTTCCCCCCAGGGGATCAATCAGCCCCAGCATTTT
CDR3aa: CASSSPQGINQPQHF

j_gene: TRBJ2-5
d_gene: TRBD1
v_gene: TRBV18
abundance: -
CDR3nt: TGTGCCAGCTCACCACAGGGGGCCGGAGAGACCCAGTACTTC
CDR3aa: CASSPQGAGETQYF

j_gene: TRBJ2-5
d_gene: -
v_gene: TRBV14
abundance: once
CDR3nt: TGTGCCAGCAGCCAAGTGTCCGCCGGAGGGGGGGCCCCTCGTGAGACCCAGTACTTC
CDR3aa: CASSQVSAGGGAPRETQYF

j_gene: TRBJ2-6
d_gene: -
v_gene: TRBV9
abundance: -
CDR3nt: TGTGCCAGCAGCGCAGGGTTTGCTGGGGCCAACGTCCTGACTTTC
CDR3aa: CASSAGFAGANVLTF